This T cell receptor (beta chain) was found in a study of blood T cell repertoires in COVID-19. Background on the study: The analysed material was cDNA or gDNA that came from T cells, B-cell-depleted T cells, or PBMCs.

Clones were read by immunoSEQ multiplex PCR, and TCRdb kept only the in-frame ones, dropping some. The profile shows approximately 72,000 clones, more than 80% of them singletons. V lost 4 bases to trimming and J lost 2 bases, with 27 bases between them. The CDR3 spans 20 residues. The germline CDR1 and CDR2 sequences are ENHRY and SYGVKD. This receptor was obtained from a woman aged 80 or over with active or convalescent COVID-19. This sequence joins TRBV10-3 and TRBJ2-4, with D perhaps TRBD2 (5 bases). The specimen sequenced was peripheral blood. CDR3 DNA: TGTGCCATCAGTGCTCTGGTCGCACCTCCTACGGAGGCGACCAAAAACATTCAGTACTTC. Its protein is CAISALVAPPTEATKNIQYF.